These 26 T cell receptor beta chains were sequenced from one sample in a study of shared clonotypes between healthy human individuals. Positively selected for CCR7, the CD45RO-negative cells used as naive CD8 cells excluded terminally differentiated effector memory CD45RA+ cells. The repertoire was sequenced with immunoSEQ multiplex PCR; TCRdb's copy has only in-frame clones and lacks some. Of about 2.1 million clones listed, 93% are singletons. The sequencing sample was made of naive CD8+ T cells from PBMCs. Every receptor here comes from a man aged 18 to 35 in good health. Some clones in this sample may be carry-over from other donors' samples.

The CDR3 here is CASSSSPGTQIDNEQFF. Here the CDR3 DNA reads TGTGCCAGCAGCTCCTCTCCAGGGACCCAGATTGACAATGAGCAGTTCTTC. This chain uses TRBV5-5 with TRBJ2-1; either TRBD1 or TRBD2 may supply D (5 bases each). V was shortened by 3 bases and J by 5 bases, with 21 bases between the two germline ends. This CDR3 contains 17 residues. Germline V lookup: CDR1 SGHKS, CDR2 YYEKEE (reference sequence).

V and J are TRBV15 and TRBJ1-5; a possible D gene is TRBD1 (5 bases). V was pared by 4 bases and J by 0 bases, with 16 bases between. The germline V gene has CDR1 LNHNV and CDR2 YYDKDF (reference sequence). This CDR3 spans 17 amino acids. CDR3 nucleotide sequence: TGTGCCACCAGCACCCCAGGACACCGTATTAGCAATCAGCCCCAGCATTTT. Protein product: CATSTPGHRISNQPQHF.

The V and J genes are TRBV27 and TRBJ2-7, with TRBD2 identical over 10 bases. Germline values: CDR1 MNHEY, CDR2 SMNVEV (reference sequence). V dropped 5 bases and J dropped 2; count of bases not matched to a gene: 6. The CDR3 spans 15 residues. DNA for the CDR3: TGTGCCAGCAGTCCCGGGACTAGCGCAACCTACGAGCAGTACTTC. Its protein is CASSPGTSATYEQYF.

This chain uses TRBV7-3 with TRBJ2-5, with TRBD1 matching over 9 bases. CDR3 length equals 14 residues. The V and J ends lost 5 bases and 5 bases, in that order; junction bases with no gene match: 6. Germline CDR1 SGHTA, CDR2 FQGTGA. The DNA for the CDR3 is TGTGCCAGCAGCACTACAGGGGGCGCGGAGACCCAGTACTTC. It encodes CASSTTGGAETQYF.

The chain uses TRBV7-9 and TRBJ2-5; TRBD1 might be the D (5 bases). V was clipped by 4 bases and J by 5 bases, with 11 bases between them. The length of the CDR3 is 13 residues. Germline-derived CDR1 and CDR2 are SEHNR and FQNEAQ (reference sequence). The DNA of the CDR3 is TGTGCCAGCAGCTCCCATAACAGGGAGACCCAGTACTTC. This translates into CASSSHNRETQYF.

Remarks on this clone: Other DNA sequences within the sample encode an identical CDR3. This rearrangement joins TRBV19 to TRBJ1-5; D gene unclear. This CDR3 comprises 13 residues. Germline-derived CDR1 and CDR2 are LNHDA and SQIVND (reference sequence). The V end lost 2 bases, the J end lost 4 bases, and 6 bases lay between the germline ends. The CDR3 nucleotides read TGTGCCAGTAGTATACGGAATAATCAGCCCCAGCATTTT. Protein sequence: CASSIRNNQPQHF.

This sequence joins TRBV16 and TRBJ1-5, with D hard to call. The CDR3 has 16 residues. Deletions cut 0 bases from V and 0 bases from J, with 9 bases between. Germline loops: CDR1 KGHSY, CDR2 FQNENV. DNA for the CDR3: TGTGCCAGCAGCCAATCGGCGGACTATAGCAATCAGCCCCAGCATTTT. This gives the protein CASSQSADYSNQPQHF.

The J gene is TRBJ2-4, the V gene TRBV11-2; the match to TRBD2 covers 9 bases. The CDR3 covers 16 residues. Germline CDR1 and CDR2: SGHAT and FQNNGV. Trimming cost V 5 bases and J 6 bases; bases outside gene matches: 11. The DNA for the CDR3 is TGTGCCAGCAGCCCCCAATGGGGTAGCGGGAGAAACATTCAGTACTTC. Its translation is CASSPQWGSGRNIQYF.

The chain joins TRBV29-1 to TRBJ1-2, with a possible D match to TRBD1 (5 bases). Germline V gene data show CDR1 as SQVTM and CDR2 as ANQGSEA. Trimming removed 6 bases at V and 3 bases at J, with 14 bases between. This CDR3 has 13 amino acids. CDR3 loop: CSVDILGDYGYTF. The CDR3 nucleotides are TGCAGCGTCGACATTCTGGGGGACTATGGCTACACCTTC.

The V call is TRBV5-6, the J call TRBJ2-7; tentatively, D is TRBD1 or TRBD2 (5 bases each). V lost 4 bases and J lost 6, with 8 bases in between. The CDR3 loop spans 11 amino acids. Germline assignment: CDR1 SGHDT and CDR2 YYEEEE. The CDR3 nucleotides are TGTGCCAGCAGCCGAGGGGTCGAGCAGTACTTC. Translated: CASSRGVEQYF.

The rearrangement uses TRBV7-2 and TRBJ2-3; D ambiguous. With 7 bases removed from V and 3 bases from J, the gap between germline ends came to 5 bases. The CDR3 loop spans 11 amino acids. The V gene's germline CDR1 is SGHTA and CDR2 FQGNSA. The CDR3 protein is CASMGTDTQYF. The CDR3 DNA reads TGTGCCAGCATGGGGACAGATACGCAGTATTTT.

This chain joins TRBV16 and TRBJ1-5; D is undetermined. The V end lost 2 bases, the J end lost 7 bases, and 21 bases lay between the germline ends. This CDR3 contains 17 residues. Per the germline V gene, CDR1 is KGHSY and CDR2 is FQNENV. This CDR3 is CASSQEHVPVFGQPQHF. In DNA form, the CDR3 reads TGTGCCAGCAGCCAAGAGCACGTCCCTGTTTTCGGGCAGCCCCAGCATTTT.

The chain carries TRBV11-2 and TRBJ1-2; TRBD1 matches 11 bases. This CDR3 is 15 amino acids long. The V and J ends lost 1 base and 6 bases, in that order; junction bases with no gene match: 4. Germline CDR1 is SGHAT and CDR2 is FQNNGV. CDR3 sequence: CASSLGTGGVNGYTF. The CDR3 DNA is TGTGCCAGCAGCTTAGGGACAGGGGGCGTCAATGGCTACACCTTC.

This chain uses TRBV4-1 with TRBJ2-3; possibly TRBD2 for D (6 bases). The CDR3 is 18 residues long. V was clipped by 0 bases and J by 4 bases, with 20 bases between them. CDR1 is MGHRA, CDR2 YSYEKL, per germline. CDR3 loop: CASSQEEVRDLMADTQYF. The CDR3 bases are TGCGCCAGCAGCCAAGAGGAGGTCCGGGACTTGATGGCAGATACGCAGTATTTT.

The rearrangement links TRBV7-9 to TRBJ1-5; D perhaps matches TRBD1 (5 bases). Looked up from germline, CDR1 is SEHNR and CDR2 is FQNEAQ (reference sequence). This CDR3 region has 18 residues. Between the trimmed V and J ends, which lost 5 bases and 0 bases, there was a span of 20 bases. CDR3 DNA sequence: TGTGCCAGCAGCCTAGGGGACCCGAGAGTAAATAGCAATCAGCCCCAGCATTTT. Its translation is CASSLGDPRVNSNQPQHF.

The CDR3 DNA sequence: TGTGCCAGCAGTGTAGGGACAGGGTACTACGAGCAGTACTTC. It is translated as CASSVGTGYYEQYF. This sequence joins TRBV27 and TRBJ2-7; 9 nucleotides align to TRBD1. This CDR3 has 14 amino acids. The J segment lost 3 bases and the V segment lost 5 bases, leaving 5 bases of the junction unmatched. Germline V gene sequence: CDR1 MNHEY, CDR2 SMNVEV (reference sequence).

This clone was detected only once. Other DNA sequences in the sample encode the same CDR3. The rearrangement links TRBV9 to TRBJ1-2; no clear D gene. The CDR3 totals 14 residues. CDR1 and CDR2 (germline): SGDLS, YYNGEE. V lost 0 bases to trimming and J lost 2 bases, with 8 bases between them. CDR3 loop: CASSVGPGNYGYTF. In nucleotides, the CDR3 is TGTGCCAGCAGCGTAGGACCGGGGAACTATGGCTACACCTTC.

A single count supports this clone. CDR3 sequence reads: CASSFNSIQGTPSTDTQYF. CDR3 nucleotide sequence: TGTGCCAGCAGTTTCAACTCGATACAGGGAACCCCGAGCACAGATACGCAGTATTTT. The J gene is TRBJ2-3, the V gene TRBV27; D may be TRBD1 (6 bases). The germline V gene has CDR1 MNHEY and CDR2 SMNVEV (reference sequence). The CDR3 extends over 19 amino acids. V was clipped by 3 bases and J by 0 bases, with 22 bases between them.

This chain connects TRBV19 to TRBJ1-5; no reliable D call. Germline V gene lookup returns CDR1 LNHDA and CDR2 SQIVND (reference sequence). This CDR3 region has 17 residues. V lost 4 bases and J lost 6, with 22 bases in between. This CDR3 reads CASSTKKAYGSGQPQHF. The CDR3, as DNA: TGTGCCAGTAGTACGAAGAAAGCCTATGGGAGTGGTCAGCCCCAGCATTTT.

The rearrangement uses TRBV7-9 and TRBJ2-2, with no clear D. Germline-derived CDR1 and CDR2 are SEHNR and FQNEAQ (reference sequence). The CDR3 is 15 amino acids. Trimming left V 3 bases short and J 6 bases short, with 14 bases between. The CDR3 loop reads CASSFFGPVSGELFF. Written as DNA, the CDR3 is TGTGCCAGCAGCTTTTTTGGTCCGGTCTCCGGGGAGCTGTTTTTT.

The gene calls are TRBV5-6 and TRBJ2-7; D is unclear. This CDR3 is 12 amino acids long. The V end was cut by 0 bases, the J end by 3 bases, with 4 bases between. Germline V gene data show CDR1 as SGHDT and CDR2 as YYEEEE. The CDR3 protein is CASSLEGYEQYF. CDR3 nucleotide sequence: TGTGCCAGCAGCTTGGAAGGCTACGAGCAGTACTTC.

V gene TRBV7-8 combines with J gene TRBJ2-1; 10 bases align to TRBD2. The CDR3 covers 14 residues. Germline lookup yields CDR1 SGHVS and CDR2 FQNEAQ. Trimming took 2 bases from V and 8 from J; bases not matched to a gene: 3. The CDR3: CASSLLAGADEQFF. As DNA, the CDR3 is TGTGCCAGCAGCTTACTAGCGGGAGCCGATGAGCAGTTCTTC. The variable domain in full, completed from reference TRBV7-8 and TRBJ2-1, reads GAGVSQSPRYKVAKRGQDVALRCDPISGHVSLFWYQQALGQGPEFLTYFQNEAQLDKSGLPSDRFFAERPEGSVSTLKIQRTQQEDSAVYLCASSLLAGADEQFFGPGTRLTVL.

The J gene is TRBJ2-7, the V gene TRBV15; 9 positions agree with TRBD1. The CDR3 is 17 residues long. Germline lookup yields CDR1 LNHNV and CDR2 YYDKDF (reference sequence). V shed 0 bases and J 4 bases; nucleotides not matched to a gene: 10. The CDR3 DNA sequence: TGTGCCACCAGCAGAGATTGGTTATTGGGACAGGGTTACGAGCAGTACTTC. This translates into CATSRDWLLGQGYEQYF.

This clone has only one observation. The gene calls are TRBV19 and TRBJ1-1, with 7 bases that match TRBD1. Looked up from germline, CDR1 is LNHDA and CDR2 is SQIVND (reference sequence). CDR3 length: 15 amino acids. J was trimmed by 8 bases and V by 3 bases; bases with no gene match: 12. CDR3 DNA: TGTGCCAGTAGTATTGGGTCAACAGGGGCCCAAGAAGCTTTCTTT. Protein sequence: CASSIGSTGAQEAFF.

J is TRBJ2-1 and V is TRBV4-2; D not certain. The CDR3 has 16 residues. From germline, CDR1 is LGHNA and CDR2 YNFKEQ. Between the trimmed V and J ends, which lost 1 base and 0 bases, there was a span of 10 bases. Here the CDR3 reads CASSQASLSSYNEQFF. Here the CDR3 DNA reads TGTGCCAGCAGCCAAGCGTCGCTAAGCTCCTACAATGAGCAGTTCTTC.

J is TRBJ2-1 and V is TRBV29-1; TRBD2 agrees at 11 bases. The V segment lost 7 bases and the J segment 4 bases; nucleotides outside the gene matches: 6. CDR1 and CDR2 from the germline V gene are SQVTM and ANQGSEA. CDR3 length equals 14 residues. The CDR3 is CSALAGGPYNEQFF. CDR3 DNA: TGCAGCGCATTAGCGGGAGGGCCTTACAATGAGCAGTTCTTC.